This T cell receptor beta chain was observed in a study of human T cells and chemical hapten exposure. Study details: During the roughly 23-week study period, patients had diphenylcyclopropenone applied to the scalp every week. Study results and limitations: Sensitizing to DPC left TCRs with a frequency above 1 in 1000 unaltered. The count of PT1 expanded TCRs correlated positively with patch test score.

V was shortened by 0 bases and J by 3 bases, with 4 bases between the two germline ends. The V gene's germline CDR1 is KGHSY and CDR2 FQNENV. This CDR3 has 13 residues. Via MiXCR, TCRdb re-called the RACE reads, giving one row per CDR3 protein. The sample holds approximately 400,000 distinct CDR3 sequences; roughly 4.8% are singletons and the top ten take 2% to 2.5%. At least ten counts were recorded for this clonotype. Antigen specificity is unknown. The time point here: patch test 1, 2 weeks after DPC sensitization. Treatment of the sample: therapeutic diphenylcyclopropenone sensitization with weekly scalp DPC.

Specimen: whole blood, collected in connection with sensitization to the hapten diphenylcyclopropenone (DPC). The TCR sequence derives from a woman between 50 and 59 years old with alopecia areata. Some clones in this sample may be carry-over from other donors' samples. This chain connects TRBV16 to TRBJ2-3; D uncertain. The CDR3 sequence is CASSQSRTDTQYF. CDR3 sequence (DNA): TGTGCCAGCAGCCAATCGCGAACAGATACGCAGTATTTT.